These T cell receptor beta chains were read from a single sample in a study of CD8+ T cells in alopecia areata. TCRdb's copy holds only in-frame clones and misses some; the assay was immunoSEQ multiplex PCR. The sample has about 64,000 clones, 40% to 50% seen once. Sequencing was carried out using NKG2D-low CD8+ T cells sorted from blood. The source of these receptors is a human donor with alopecia areata. The CDR3 runs from the conserved cysteine through the conserved F or W. The D gene is left open where the match is weak. Clone size appears in some rows only: once, few, many, or a class for an expanded clone.

TRBJ1-1 many TRBV14 TRBD1 15 TGTGCCAGCAGCCAAGATCGACAGGGGCCCCGTGAAGCTTTCTTT CASSQDRQGPREAFF
TRBJ2-7 - TRBV4-3 TRBD1 14 TGCGCCAGCAGCCAAGAGGCGACAGGGTACGAGCAGTACTTC CASSQEATGYEQYF
TRBJ2-7 - TRBV5-6 TRBD2 17 TGTGCCAGCAGCCGCTCCATTATTGGGAGGGTGGACTACGAGCAGTACTTC CASSRSIIGRVDYEQYF
TRBJ2-7 few TRBV7-9 - 13 TGTGCCAGCAGCTTAGCTGGGGGTAACGGGCAGTACTTC CASSLAGGNGQYF
TRBJ2-7 - TRBV4-1 TRBD2 15 TGCGCCAGCAGCCAATTTAGCGGGAGGGCAAACGAGCAGTACTTC CASSQFSGRANEQYF
TRBJ1-2 - TRBV23-1 - 15 TGCGCCAGCAGTCAATCTAGCTCCGGGGGGAGTGGCTACACCTTC CASSQSSSGGSGYTF
TRBJ2-2 - TRBV29-1 TRBD2 14 TGCAGCGTTATGAGCGGGAGAGTTTCCGGGGAGCTGTTTTTT CSVMSGRVSGELFF
TRBJ2-7 - TRBV29-1 TRBD2 16 TGCAGCGTCGGTAGACCGGGACTAGCGGGGGGATACGAGCAGTACTTC CSVGRPGLAGGYEQYF
TRBJ1-2 - TRBV7-3 - 15 TGTGCCAGCAGCTTAATGGGAGGGAGTATCTATGGCTACACCTTC CASSLMGGSIYGYTF
TRBJ2-7 few TRBV7-2 TRBD2 15 TGTGCCAGCAGCTGGAATGGACTAGCCTCCTACGAGCAGTACTTC CASSWNGLASYEQYF
TRBJ2-1 - TRBV27 TRBD2 13 TGTGCCAGCCGCGAACTAGCGTACAATGAGCAGTTCTTC CASRELAYNEQFF
TRBJ2-2 - TRBV13 TRBD1 17 TGTGCCAGCAGCCAAACCGTCCGGGACAGGAACACCGGGGAGCTGTTTTTT CASSQTVRDRNTGELFF
TRBJ2-4 - TRBV9 - 14 TGTGCCAGCAGCCCTGGACAGGCCAAAAACATTCAGTACTTC CASSPGQAKNIQYF
TRBJ2-4 - TRBV28 - 13 TGTGCCAGCAAGGGGTTAGCCAAAAACATTCAGTACTTC CASKGLAKNIQYF
TRBJ2-4 - TRBV14 TRBD2 17 TGTGCCAGCAGCCAAGTAGCGGGAGTCCTAGCCAAAAACATTCAGTACTTC CASSQVAGVLAKNIQYF
TRBJ2-6 few TRBV29-1 TRBD2 18 TGCAGCGTTGAGGGTGCAACTAGCGGGAGTCCTGGGGCCAACGTCCTGACTTTC CSVEGATSGSPGANVLTF
TRBJ1-5 - TRBV27 TRBD1 13 TGTGCCAGCAGTCTAGGGGGCTGGCAGCCCCAGCATTTT CASSLGGWQPQHF
TRBJ2-1 few TRBV6-5 - 13 TGTGCCAGCAGGGAGAGTTACTACAATGAGCAGTTCTTC CASRESYYNEQFF
TRBJ2-5 few TRBV28 - 13 TGTGCCAGCAGTTCCACCTTTCATGGTGCCCAGTACTTC CASSSTFHGAQYF
TRBJ2-1 few TRBV7-8 - 12 TGTGCCAGCAGCATAGTGCCGGTTGAGCAGTTCTTC CASSIVPVEQFF
TRBJ2-1 few TRBV23-1 - 16 TGCGCCAGTAAGAGGCTAGCCAGGAGCTCCTACAATGAGCAGTTCTTC CASKRLARSSYNEQFF
TRBJ2-3 few TRBV4-3 - 17 TGCGCCAGCAGCCAAAGAGGAAGGGGACTCAGCACAGATACGCAGTATTTT CASSQRGRGLSTDTQYF
TRBJ1-5 - TRBV28 - 14 TGTGCCAGCAACGGGGGGGCCCTCAATCAGCCCCAGCATTTT CASNGGALNQPQHF
TRBJ1-2 - TRBV30 - 12 TGTGCCTGGAGAACCTATAACGGTGGCTACACCTTC CAWRTYNGGYTF
TRBJ2-7 - TRBV7-9 TRBD1 13 TGTGCCAGCAGCCCACAGACAGGGAACGAGCAGTACTTC CASSPQTGNEQYF
TRBJ2-1 few TRBV7-9 - 15 TGTGCCAGCAGCTCCCGATTAGGGGTGAGAAATGAGCAGTTCTTC CASSSRLGVRNEQFF
TRBJ2-1 - TRBV7-8 TRBD2 14 TGTGCCAGCAGCGAGATAGCGGGGGTCTATGAGCAGTTCTTC CASSEIAGVYEQFF
TRBJ2-1 few TRBV29-1 - 13 TGCAGCGCCGACAGGGAGGTCTACAATGAGCAGTTCTTC CSADREVYNEQFF
TRBJ2-1 - TRBV7-7 TRBD2 15 TGTGCTAGCAGCTCCTCTAGCGGGAGGGGCGATGAGCAGTTCTTC CASSSSSGRGDEQFF
TRBJ2-7 few TRBV7-9 - 12 TGTGCCAGCAGCGCAACTAGAGACGAGCAGTACTTC CASSATRDEQYF
TRBJ1-5 - TRBV28 TRBD1 19 TGTGCCAGCAGTTTTGGGGCGGGCAGGGGGAGAACGGCTGATCAGCCCCAGCATTTT CASSFGAGRGRTADQPQHF
TRBJ2-5 few TRBV2 TRBD1 14 TGTGCCATCGGACAGGGGATGTACCAAGAGACCCAGTACTTC CAIGQGMYQETQYF
TRBJ1-2 - TRBV14 - 16 TGTGCCAGCAGTTTAATGGGCCGCCGTTCCCTGGAAGGCTACACCTTC CASSLMGRRSLEGYTF
TRBJ2-1 - TRBV7-9 - 14 TGTGCCAGCAGCCGACCGGGACTCCAGAATGAGCAGTTCTTC CASSRPGLQNEQFF
TRBJ2-2 - TRBV27 TRBD1 17 TGTGCCAGCAGTTTACTGGACAGGGGGCTCCAAACCGGGGAGCTGTTTTTT CASSLLDRGLQTGELFF
TRBJ1-1 - TRBV15 - 15 TGTGCCACCAGCAGAGGACTAGGGGTGAACACTGAAGCTTTCTTT CATSRGLGVNTEAFF
TRBJ1-2 - TRBV4-1 - 14 TGCGCCAGCAGCCAAGTTTCAGGGGTGGACGGCTACACCTTC CASSQVSGVDGYTF
TRBJ2-7 few TRBV9 - 13 TGTGCCAGCAGCGCGGACCATCGAGGGGAGCAGTACTTC CASSADHRGEQYF
TRBJ2-3 few TRBV2 TRBD2 14 TGTGCCAGCAACGGGAGGGCCGCTAAGGATACGCAGTATTTT CASNGRAAKDTQYF
TRBJ2-5 - TRBV5-1 - 14 TGCGCCAGCAACTGGGGGGACAACCAAGAGACCCAGTACTTC CASNWGDNQETQYF
TRBJ2-7 few TRBV13 - 14 TGTGCCAGCAGCCTCGGCAAGCCCTCGGGATCGCAGTACTTC CASSLGKPSGSQYF
TRBJ2-7 - TRBV4-1 - 13 TGCGCCAGCAGCCAACCCTACGGTGGGGAGCAGTACTTC CASSQPYGGEQYF
TRBJ2-1 once TRBV5-6 - 11 TGTGCCAGCAGCTTCACGAATGAGCAGTTCTTC CASSFTNEQFF
TRBJ2-1 - TRBV5-1 - 16 TGCGCCAGCAGCTTGAGTTCCGGACGGAATACAATAGAGCAGTTCTTC CASSLSSGRNTIEQFF
TRBJ1-2 - TRBV7-9 - 14 TGTGCCAGCAGCTCCATTCAGACAGCCTATGGCTACACCTTC CASSSIQTAYGYTF
TRBJ2-5 once TRBV5-1 - 17 TGCGCCAGCAGCCCCCTAGGGGGGGGGAGCCGATGGGAGACCCAGTACTTC CASSPLGGGSRWETQYF
TRBJ1-2 - TRBV27 TRBD1 14 TGTGCCAGCAGTTTACAGGGGGCTCCCTATGGCTACACCTTC CASSLQGAPYGYTF
TRBJ1-6 few TRBV29-1 TRBD1 13 TGCAGCGCTCGGACAGGGAGCGGTTCACCCCTCCACTTT CSARTGSGSPLHF
TRBJ2-2 - TRBV2 - 15 TGTGCCACGGTCCACCGGGCCCAGGCCGCCGGGGAGCTGTTTTTT CATVHRAQAAGELFF
TRBJ2-3 once TRBV27 - 16 TGTGCCAGCAGTCCTACTACGGCGGCACTCACAGATACGCAGTATTTT CASSPTTAALTDTQYF
TRBJ1-1 - TRBV2 TRBD1 16 TGTGCCAGCAGAGAACCTGGGACAGGGGGCAACACTGAAGCTTTCTTT CASREPGTGGNTEAFF
TRBJ2-2 - TRBV5-6 - 12 TGTGCCAGCAGCCGCGTTTGGGGGGAGCTGTTTTTT CASSRVWGELFF
TRBJ2-7 - TRBV27 - 13 TGTGCCAGTTCCTATGGGGGGCAAAACGAGCAGTACTTC CASSYGGQNEQYF
TRBJ2-6 - TRBV6-1 - 15 TGTGCCAGCAGTGACGGTCTCTTTGGGGCCAACGTCCTGACTTTC CASSDGLFGANVLTF